This T cell receptor beta chain emerged from a study of blood T cell repertoires in COVID-19. Across the whole study: Material from acute and convalescent COVID-19 was sourced from the United States, Italy and Spain. PBMCs, B-cell-depleted T cells, or T cells were the source of the cDNA or gDNA that made up the material.

Original data processing: Estimation of nucleated cell counts was performed using reference gene primer amplification. TCRdb's table, derived via immunoSEQ multiplex PCR, lists solely in-frame clones and lacks some. V and J calls and clone size follow that table, whereas D and trimming were derived from the DNA. The data show almost 400,000 clones, around 87% seen once. The V and J ends lost 5 bases and 1 base, in that order; junction bases with no gene match: 5. The CDR3 extends over 15 amino acids. Germline lookup yields CDR1 LNHDA and CDR2 SQIVND (reference sequence). The genes are TRBV19 and TRBJ1-5; 7 bases align to TRBD1. The receptor's source is a woman aged 55 to 70 with COVID-19, enrolled during active disease. The sequenced sample consisted of peripheral blood. CDR3 coding DNA: TGTGCCAGTAGTGCCAGGGGGGAGAGCAATCAGCCCCAGCATTTT. Amino acids: CASSARGESNQPQHF.